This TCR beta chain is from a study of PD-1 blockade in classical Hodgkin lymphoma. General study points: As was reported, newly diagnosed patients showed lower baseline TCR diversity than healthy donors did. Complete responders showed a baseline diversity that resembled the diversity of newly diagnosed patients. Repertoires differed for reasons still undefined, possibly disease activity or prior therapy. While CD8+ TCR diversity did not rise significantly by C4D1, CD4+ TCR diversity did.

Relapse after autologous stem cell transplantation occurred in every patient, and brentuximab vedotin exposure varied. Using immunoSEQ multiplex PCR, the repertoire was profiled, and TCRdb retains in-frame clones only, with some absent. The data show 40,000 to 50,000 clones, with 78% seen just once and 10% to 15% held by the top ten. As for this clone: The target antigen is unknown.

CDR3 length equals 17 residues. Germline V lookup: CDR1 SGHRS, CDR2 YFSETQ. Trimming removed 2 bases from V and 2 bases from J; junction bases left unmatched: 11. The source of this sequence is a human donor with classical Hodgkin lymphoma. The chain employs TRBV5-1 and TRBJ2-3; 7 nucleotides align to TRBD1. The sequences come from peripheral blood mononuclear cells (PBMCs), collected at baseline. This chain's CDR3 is CASSFGSGTDYTDTQYF. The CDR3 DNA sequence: TGCGCCAGCAGCTTCGGATCCGGGACAGACTACACAGATACGCAGTATTTT.